This is a list of T cell receptor beta chains from one sample in a study of CD8+ T cells in alopecia areata. Libraries were prepared by immunoSEQ multiplex PCR; TCRdb keeps only in-frame clonotypes and omits some of them. Among 110,000 or so clones listed, roughly 56% were seen once. The material was CD4+ T cells sorted from blood, obtained at week 24, from a patient treated with tofacitinib. The receptors stem from a human donor with alopecia areata. CDR3s include the opening cysteine and the closing phenylalanine or tryptophan. Each record gives: clone size, J gene, D gene, V gene, CDR3 DNA, CDR3 protein. D genes are given only for firm matches. Clone size appears in some rows only: once, few, many, or a class for an expanded clone.

abundance: few; j_gene: TRBJ1-5; d_gene: TRBD1; v_gene: TRBV5-4; CDR3nt: TGTGCCAGCAGCGTACAGGGGGCCAATCAGCCCCAGCATTTT; CDR3aa: CASSVQGANQPQHF
abundance: .; j_gene: TRBJ2-3; d_gene: TRBD2; v_gene: TRBV7-9; CDR3nt: TGTGCCAGCAGCTTCGGACTAGCGGGGGCGCTAAGCACAGATACGCAGTATTTT; CDR3aa: CASSFGLAGALSTDTQYF
abundance: few; j_gene: TRBJ2-7; d_gene: .; v_gene: TRBV2; CDR3nt: TGTGCCAGCAGCTCGACAGCCTACGAGCAGTACTTC; CDR3aa: CASSSTAYEQYF
abundance: .; j_gene: TRBJ1-1; d_gene: .; v_gene: TRBV15; CDR3nt: TGTGCCACCAGCAAGGAGAGAATGAACACTGAAGCTTTCTTT; CDR3aa: CATSKERMNTEAFF
abundance: .; j_gene: TRBJ2-5; d_gene: TRBD1; v_gene: TRBV30; CDR3nt: TGTGCCTGGAGTGTCACAGGGGGTGACGAGACCCAGTACTTC; CDR3aa: CAWSVTGGDETQYF
abundance: .; j_gene: TRBJ2-5; d_gene: TRBD2; v_gene: TRBV5-1; CDR3nt: TGCGCCAGCCATAGCGGGGGGACCAAAGAGACCCAGTACTTC; CDR3aa: CASHSGGTKETQYF
abundance: few; j_gene: TRBJ1-2; d_gene: .; v_gene: TRBV2; CDR3nt: TGTGCCAGCAGTGACCAGGGTGGCTACACCTTC; CDR3aa: CASSDQGGYTF
abundance: .; j_gene: TRBJ1-5; d_gene: .; v_gene: TRBV5-1; CDR3nt: TGCGCCAGCAGGTACAATAGCAATCAGCCCCAGCATTTT; CDR3aa: CASRYNSNQPQHF
abundance: .; j_gene: TRBJ2-5; d_gene: TRBD1; v_gene: TRBV5-4; CDR3nt: TGTGCCAGCAGCCCCTGGACAGGGGGAGAGACCCAGTACTTC; CDR3aa: CASSPWTGGETQYF
abundance: .; j_gene: TRBJ1-1; d_gene: .; v_gene: TRBV30; CDR3nt: TGTGCCTGGAGTGTACTAGGTGAAACTGAAGCTTTCTTT; CDR3aa: CAWSVLGETEAFF
abundance: few; j_gene: TRBJ2-2; d_gene: TRBD1; v_gene: TRBV5-1; CDR3nt: TGCGCCAGCAGCCCGTCCGGGACAGGGCTCGGGGAGCTGTTTTTT; CDR3aa: CASSPSGTGLGELFF
abundance: .; j_gene: TRBJ2-2; d_gene: .; v_gene: TRBV7-2; CDR3nt: TGTGCCAGCAGCTTTTACACCGGGGAGCTGTTTTTT; CDR3aa: CASSFYTGELFF
abundance: .; j_gene: TRBJ2-2; d_gene: .; v_gene: TRBV9; CDR3nt: TGTGCCAGCAGCGTAGCTACGGCCTACACCGGGGAGCTGTTTTTT; CDR3aa: CASSVATAYTGELFF
abundance: .; j_gene: TRBJ2-7; d_gene: TRBD1; v_gene: TRBV19; CDR3nt: TGTGCCAGTAGTCGGACAGGACCGTCCTACGAGCAGTACTTC; CDR3aa: CASSRTGPSYEQYF
abundance: few; j_gene: TRBJ1-2; d_gene: .; v_gene: TRBV6-5; CDR3nt: TGTGCCAGCAGCCCCGGCTCTAACTATGGCTACACCTTC; CDR3aa: CASSPGSNYGYTF
abundance: few; j_gene: TRBJ1-1; d_gene: TRBD1; v_gene: TRBV27; CDR3nt: TGTGCCAGCAGTCCGGACAGGGGATCGAACACTGAAGCTTTCTTT; CDR3aa: CASSPDRGSNTEAFF
abundance: .; j_gene: TRBJ2-3; d_gene: TRBD2; v_gene: TRBV30; CDR3nt: TGTGCCTTACAACGGGGGGGCGGCACAGATACGCAGTATTTT; CDR3aa: CALQRGGGTDTQYF
abundance: .; j_gene: TRBJ2-5; d_gene: .; v_gene: TRBV7-2; CDR3nt: TGTGCCAGCAGCTTAGCGGGGGGGCTTGAGACCCAGTACTTC; CDR3aa: CASSLAGGLETQYF
abundance: .; j_gene: TRBJ2-1; d_gene: .; v_gene: TRBV29-1; CDR3nt: TGCAGCGTTGAAGAGTCACATCCCGGGGATGAGCAGTTCTTC; CDR3aa: CSVEESHPGDEQFF
abundance: few; j_gene: TRBJ2-2; d_gene: TRBD2; v_gene: TRBV7-2; CDR3nt: TGTGCCAGCAGTCAACGCGGGGGTCGGTACGGGGAGCTGTTTTTT; CDR3aa: CASSQRGGRYGELFF
abundance: few; j_gene: TRBJ2-3; d_gene: .; v_gene: TRBV6-6; CDR3nt: TGTGCCAGCAGTTACTGGCCGGGGGCGACAGATACGCAGTATTTT; CDR3aa: CASSYWPGATDTQYF
abundance: .; j_gene: TRBJ2-6; d_gene: .; v_gene: TRBV30; CDR3nt: TGTGCCTGGAGTGAGGAAGGGTACAGCTCTGGGGCCAACGTCCTGACTTTC; CDR3aa: CAWSEEGYSSGANVLTF
abundance: many; j_gene: TRBJ2-5; d_gene: .; v_gene: TRBV7-9; CDR3nt: TGTGCCAGCAGCTTTTCTGGAGAAGAGACCCAGTACTTC; CDR3aa: CASSFSGEETQYF
abundance: .; j_gene: TRBJ2-5; d_gene: .; v_gene: TRBV11-3; CDR3nt: TGTGCCAGCAGCTTAGGACCTGGGGAGACCCAGTACTTC; CDR3aa: CASSLGPGETQYF
abundance: .; j_gene: TRBJ2-5; d_gene: .; v_gene: TRBV7-7; CDR3nt: TGTGCTAGCAGCTTTGGTCTAGGTGAGACCCAGTACTTC; CDR3aa: CASSFGLGETQYF
abundance: .; j_gene: TRBJ2-3; d_gene: .; v_gene: TRBV4-3; CDR3nt: TGCGCCAGCAGCCAAGATATTCAGGGAGGCACAGATACGCAGTATTTT; CDR3aa: CASSQDIQGGTDTQYF
abundance: .; j_gene: TRBJ2-7; d_gene: .; v_gene: TRBV6-5; CDR3nt: TGTGCCAGCAAGGGTGGCTTCTCTAATACTGAGCAGTACTTC; CDR3aa: CASKGGFSNTEQYF